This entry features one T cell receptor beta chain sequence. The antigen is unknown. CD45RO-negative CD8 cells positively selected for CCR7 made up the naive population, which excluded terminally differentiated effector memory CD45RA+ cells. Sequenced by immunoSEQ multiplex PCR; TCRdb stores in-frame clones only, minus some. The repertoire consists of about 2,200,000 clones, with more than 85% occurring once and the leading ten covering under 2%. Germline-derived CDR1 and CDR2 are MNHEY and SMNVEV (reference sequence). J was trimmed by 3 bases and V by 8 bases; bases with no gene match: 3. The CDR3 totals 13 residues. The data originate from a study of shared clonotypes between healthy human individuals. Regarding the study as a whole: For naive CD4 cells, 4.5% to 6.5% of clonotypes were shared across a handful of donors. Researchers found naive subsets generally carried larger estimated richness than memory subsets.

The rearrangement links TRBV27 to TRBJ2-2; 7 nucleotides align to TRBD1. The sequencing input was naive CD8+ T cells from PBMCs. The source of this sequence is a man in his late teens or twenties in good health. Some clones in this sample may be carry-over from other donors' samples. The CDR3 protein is CASGGQYTGELFF. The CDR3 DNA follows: TGTGCCAGCGGGGGACAGTACACCGGGGAGCTGTTTTTT.